This T cell receptor beta chain came from a study of blood T cells in healthy people across ages. Study conclusions and caveats: In older individuals, TCR beta diversity per million T cells was lower, falling roughly linearly with age.

The sample providers were healthy Caucasian people from Russia, aged roughly 6 to 95. No fewer than 5.5 micrograms of total RNA were isolated from every sample. Of note for this clonotype: No antigen is known for it.

A J-beta primer mix and a sample-barcoded 5' primer were used in a second PCR of roughly 6 to 11 cycles. TCRdb reprocessed the 5' RACE reads with MiXCR, giving one entry per CDR3 protein. The sample has 850,000 to 950,000 distinct CDR3 sequences, 29% seen once. Material for sequencing was blood. This receptor was taken from a woman aged 80 or over in good health.

The CDR3 loop is CASSWGQGLEKLFF. The CDR3 DNA sequence: TGTGCCAGCAGCTGGGGACAGGGATTAGAAAAACTGTTTTTT. The chain employs TRBV7-9 and TRBJ1-4; 9 nucleotides match TRBD1. J lost 8 bases, V lost 4 bases, and 5 bases had no gene match. Germline CDR1 and CDR2: SEHNR and FQNEAQ (reference sequence). The CDR3 consists of 14 residues.